This T cell receptor (beta chain) originates from a study of regulatory T cells in long-lasting Graves disease. This clonotype was observed once. To make TCR beta libraries, researchers used iRepertoire HTBI primers and Arm-PCR of CDR3 regions. As processed by the authors: Samples revealed approximately 60 TRBV and 15 or so TRBJ segments. TCRdb fed the multiplex PCR reads into MiXCR, producing one record per CDR3 protein. TCRdb, not the original authors, processed these V and J calls. Here the sample spans approximately 400,000 distinct CDR3 sequences, under 15% being singletons. The CDR3 is 14 amino acids. V was clipped by 1 base and J by 5 bases, with 9 bases between them. Time point specified: newly diagnosed GD, antithyroid drugs for less than 3 months. The TCR library was made from RNA extracted from PBMCs. One endocrinology department in Xi'an, China, was where patients came from. The same data also contributed to another study, on T cells in Graves' hyperthyroidism and ophthalmopathy. From that report: Exclusions: uncontrolled infection, other autoimmune disease, pregnancy, lactation. The HTBI primer set drove a first-round RT-PCR of the TCR CDR3.

The V call is TRBV12-3 or TRBV12-4, the J call TRBJ2-1; D possibly corresponds to TRBD2 (5 bases). Sequencing was performed on peripheral blood mononuclear cells (PBMCs), taken at new diagnosis, from a patient treated with antithyroid drugs. The TCR was taken from a woman aged 25 to 39 with Graves disease. The CDR3: CASSLVSGNNEQFF. CDR3 coding DNA: TGTGCCAGCAGTTTAGTGAGCGGTAACAATGAGCAGTTCTTC.